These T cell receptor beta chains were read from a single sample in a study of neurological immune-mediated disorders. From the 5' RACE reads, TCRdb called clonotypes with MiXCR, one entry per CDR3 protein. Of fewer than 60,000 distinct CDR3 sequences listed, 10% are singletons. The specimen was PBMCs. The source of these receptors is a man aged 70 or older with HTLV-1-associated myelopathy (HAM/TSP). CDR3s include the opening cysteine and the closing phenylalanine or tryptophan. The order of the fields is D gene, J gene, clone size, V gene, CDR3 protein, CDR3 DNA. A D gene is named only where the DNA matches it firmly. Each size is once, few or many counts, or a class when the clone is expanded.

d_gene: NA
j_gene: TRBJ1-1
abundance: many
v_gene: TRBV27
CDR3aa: CASSPQGRTEAFF
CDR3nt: TGTGCCAGCAGTCCGCAGGGGCGCACTGAAGCTTTCTTT

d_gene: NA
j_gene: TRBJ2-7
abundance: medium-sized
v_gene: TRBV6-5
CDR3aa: CASSRGPYYEQYF
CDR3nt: TGTGCCAGCAGTCGCGGACCGTACTACGAGCAGTACTTC

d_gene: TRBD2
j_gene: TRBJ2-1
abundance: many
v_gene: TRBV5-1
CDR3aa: CASSSAPTSPYNEQFF
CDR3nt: TGCGCCAGCAGCTCTGCTCCGACTAGCCCCTACAATGAGCAGTTCTTC

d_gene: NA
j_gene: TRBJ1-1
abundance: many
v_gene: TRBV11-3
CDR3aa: CASSLTVNTEAFF
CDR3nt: TGTGCCAGCAGCTTGACCGTGAACACTGAAGCTTTCTTT

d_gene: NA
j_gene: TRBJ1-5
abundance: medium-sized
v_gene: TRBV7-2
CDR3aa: CASSLDQGAGGPQHF
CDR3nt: TGTGCCAGCAGCTTAGACCAAGGGGCGGGGGGGCCCCAGCATTTT

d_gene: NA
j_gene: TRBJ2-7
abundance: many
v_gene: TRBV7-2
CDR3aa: CASSIPGHPYEQYF
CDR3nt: TGTGCCAGCAGCATACCGGGACACCCCTACGAGCAGTACTTC

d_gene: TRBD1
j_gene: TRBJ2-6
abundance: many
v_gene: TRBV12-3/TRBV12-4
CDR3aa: CASSSFGTALGGANVLTF
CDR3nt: TGTGCCAGCAGTTCTTTTGGGACAGCGTTAGGTGGGGCCAACGTCCTGACTTTC

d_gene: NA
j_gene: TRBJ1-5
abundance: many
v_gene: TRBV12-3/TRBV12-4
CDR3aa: CASTTQGQVQPQHF
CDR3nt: TGTGCCAGCACCACTCAGGGACAAGTTCAGCCCCAGCATTTT

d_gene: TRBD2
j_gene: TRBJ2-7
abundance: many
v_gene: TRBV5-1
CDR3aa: CASSPFAGGSYEQYF
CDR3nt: TGCGCCAGCAGCCCCTTCGCGGGGGGCTCCTACGAGCAGTACTTC

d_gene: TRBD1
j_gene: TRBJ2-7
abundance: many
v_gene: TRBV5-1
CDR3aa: CASSPGTGTEQYF
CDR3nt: TGCGCCAGCTCCCCCGGGACAGGGACCGAGCAGTACTTC

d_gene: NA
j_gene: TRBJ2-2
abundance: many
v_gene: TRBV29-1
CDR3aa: CSVLASSTNTGELFF
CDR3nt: TGCAGCGTTTTGGCCAGCTCAACGAACACCGGGGAGCTGTTTTTT

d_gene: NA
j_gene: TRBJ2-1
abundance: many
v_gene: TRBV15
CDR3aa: CATKRLGNEQFF
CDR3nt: TGTGCCACCAAACGTCTTGGGAATGAGCAGTTCTTC

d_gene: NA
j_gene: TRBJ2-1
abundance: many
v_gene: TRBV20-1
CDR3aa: CSASSGPVGNEQFF
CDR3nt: TGCAGTGCTTCAAGCGGGCCAGTAGGCAATGAGCAGTTCTTC

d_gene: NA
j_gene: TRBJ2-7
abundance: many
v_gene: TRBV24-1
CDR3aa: CATRKLSASPVYEQYF
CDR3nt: TGTGCCACCAGGAAGCTTTCAGCCTCACCAGTCTACGAGCAGTACTTC

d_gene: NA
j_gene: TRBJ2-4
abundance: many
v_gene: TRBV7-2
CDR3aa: CASTPRDPDIQYF
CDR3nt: TGTGCCAGCACCCCCCGGGATCCGGACATTCAGTACTTC